The present T cell receptor beta chain was sequenced within a study of cytomegalovirus exposure and HLA in healthy donors. Study-wide results and caveats: A classifier reportedly called cytomegalovirus status with high sensitivity and specificity. Data from an earlier analysis indicated that most TCR beta V segments were productive either about 87% or about 30% of the time.

Both 60 Vbeta primers and 13 Jbeta primers went into the PCR. Under the authors' procedure: A follow-up analysis tallied 65 million to 80 million unique TCR beta chains, approximately 11 million shared. Clones were read by immunoSEQ multiplex PCR, and TCRdb kept only the in-frame ones, dropping some. V, J and clone size are taken as reported in that table, and D and trimming were inferred from the DNA itself. The data contain about 85,000 clones, under 85% of them seen just once; the ten biggest clones take up about 1.9%. The length of the CDR3 is 11 residues. The germline CDR1 and CDR2 sequences are SGHTA and FQGNSA. With 4 bases removed from V and 7 bases from J, the gap between germline ends came to 7 bases. This clone occurred once. What it recognizes is unknown.

Sequenced sample: PBMCs. The TCR sequence derives from a boy aged 5-17 years in good health and CMV-seronegative. J is TRBJ1-2 and V is TRBV7-2; no clear D gene. CDR3 DNA sequence: TGTGCCAGCAGCTCTATCGGTGGCTACACCTTC. The encoded protein is CASSSIGGYTF.